Listed here are 16 T cell receptor beta chains from one sample, sequenced in a study of blood T cell repertoires in COVID-19. Here immunoSEQ multiplex PCR was the method, and the copy in TCRdb shows in-frame clones only, minus some. The sample includes more than 200,000 clones, under 90% of them seen just once. The specimen was peripheral blood. These receptors were obtained from a woman aged 40 to 50 with active or convalescent COVID-19.

The V call is TRBV14, the J call TRBJ1-4, with 9 bases identical to TRBD1. The CDR3 is 17 amino acids. Unmatched junction bases numbered 11, after V lost 4 bases and J lost 5 bases. Germline CDR1 is SGHDN and CDR2 is FVKESK. For the CDR3, the DNA is TGTGCCAGCAGCCCGGAATACAGGGGGCACAAAAATGAAAAACTGTTTTTT. It encodes CASSPEYRGHKNEKLFF.

The V call is TRBV5-5, the J call TRBJ2-1, with D possibly matching TRBD1 (6 bases). Per germline, CDR1 SGHKS and CDR2 YYEKEE (reference sequence). The length of the CDR3 is 15 residues. The V gene lost 4 bases and the J gene lost 6 bases, with 17 bases spanning the gap. The CDR3 is CASSGMVRGSNEQFF. DNA for the CDR3: TGTGCCAGCAGCGGGATGGTAAGGGGGAGCAATGAGCAGTTCTTC.

The chain couples TRBV5-5 to TRBJ2-7; the D gene is possibly TRBD1 (5 bases). Trimming removed 8 bases from V and 2 bases from J, with 11 bases in between. The CDR3 covers 12 residues. CDR1 is SGHKS and CDR2 is YYEKEE in the germline V gene (reference sequence). CDR3 in amino acids: CASQGYAYEQYF. CDR3 nucleotide sequence: TGTGCCAGTCAGGGTTACGCCTACGAGCAGTACTTC.

The chain uses TRBV19 and TRBJ1-5; the match to TRBD1 covers 9 bases. V dropped 0 bases and J dropped 6; count of bases not matched to a gene: 3. The length of the CDR3 is 15 residues. The germline V gene has CDR1 LNHDA and CDR2 SQIVND (reference sequence). CDR3 sequence: CASSIEGQGSQPQHF. The CDR3 coding sequence is TGTGCCAGTAGTATAGAGGGACAGGGAAGTCAGCCCCAGCATTTT.

The rearrangement uses TRBV7-8 and TRBJ2-3, with 9 bases fitting TRBD2. Germline V gene sequence: CDR1 SGHVS, CDR2 FQNEAQ. V shed 5 bases and J 1 base; nucleotides not matched to a gene: 16. The CDR3 spans 19 residues. CDR3 nucleotide sequence: TGTGCCAGCAGCACCCGAGGAGCGGGGGGTCCTACCCGCACAGATACGCAGTATTTT. The encoded protein is CASSTRGAGGPTRTDTQYF.

The chain employs TRBV6-6 and TRBJ1-5; unclear D gene. Germline CDR1 reads MNHNY; CDR2 reads SVGAGI (reference sequence). The V end lost 6 bases, the J end lost 3 bases, and 15 bases lay between the germline ends. The CDR3 has 15 residues. The CDR3 bases are TGTGCCAGCAGATCCGTCGGACGGGACAATCAGCCCCAGCATTTT. Protein sequence: CASRSVGRDNQPQHF.

The chain is built from TRBV5-1 and TRBJ1-1, with a possible D match to TRBD1 (5 bases). This CDR3 has 14 residues. V lost 4 bases and J 1 base, leaving 11 bases between the germline ends. Germline V gene lookup returns CDR1 SGHRS and CDR2 YFSETQ. CDR3 region: CASSLSGGNTEAFF. The CDR3, as DNA: TGCGCCAGCAGCCTCTCGGGGGGGAACACTGAAGCTTTCTTT.

The V gene is TRBV6-2 or TRBV6-3, the J gene TRBJ1-2, with a possible D match to TRBD1 (5 bases). The CDR3 loop spans 13 amino acids. Germline values: CDR1 MNHEY, CDR2 SVGEGT. V lost 4 bases, J lost 6 bases, and 12 bases lay in between. As DNA, the CDR3 is TGTGCCAGCAGTTGGGCCGGGGGTAATGGCTACACCTTC. As protein: CASSWAGGNGYTF.

The chain couples TRBV11-2 to TRBJ1-2; 7 bases map to TRBD1. The CDR3 is 14 amino acids. In germline, CDR1 is SGHAT, CDR2 FQNNGV. Germline trimming cut 5 bases from V and 4 bases from J; bases unmatched to any gene: 7. The CDR3 nucleotides read TGTGCCAGCAGCCCCGGACAGGCCTCCTATGGCTACACCTTC. It yields the protein CASSPGQASYGYTF.

V gene TRBV5-1 combines with J gene TRBJ2-7, with TRBD2 matching 8 bases. Unmatched junction bases numbered 13, after V lost 4 bases and J lost 7 bases. There are 15 residues in the CDR3. Germline values: CDR1 SGHRS, CDR2 YFSETQ. CDR3 region: CASSHTGLEVGEQYF. The CDR3 DNA is TGCGCCAGCAGCCATACGGGACTAGAGGTCGGGGAGCAGTACTTC.

The rearrangement uses TRBV19 and TRBJ1-2; D remains ambiguous. V lost 4 bases, J lost 7 bases, and 16 bases lay in between. This CDR3 has 14 residues. The V gene's germline CDR1 is LNHDA and CDR2 SQIVND (reference sequence). CDR3 nucleotide sequence: TGTGCCAGTAGTACCTCCGCGGAGGCTCGTGGCTACACCTTC. Protein product: CASSTSAEARGYTF.

The chain links TRBV7-9 to TRBJ1-4, with D unclear. This CDR3 region has 17 residues. The V and J ends lost 1 base and 9 bases respectively, with 21 bases between them. In germline, CDR1 is SEHNR, CDR2 FQNEAQ (reference sequence). CDR3 amino acids: CASSLGVGPAGEQKLFF. CDR3 nucleotide sequence: TGTGCCAGCAGCTTAGGGGTAGGTCCGGCTGGAGAACAAAAACTGTTTTTT.

This rearrangement joins TRBV12-3 or TRBV12-4 to TRBJ1-5, with no clear D. The CDR3 totals 12 residues. The germline V and J ends were trimmed by 6 bases and 6 bases, with 9 bases remaining between them. CDR3 DNA: TGTGCCAGCAGGTTTTCAGGTCAGCCCCAGCATTTT. This translates into CASRFSGQPQHF.

The chain uses TRBV9 and TRBJ1-2, with unresolved D. Trimming left V 0 bases short and J 8 bases short, with 14 bases between. Germline V CDR1 and CDR2: SGDLS, YYNGEE. The CDR3 length is 14 residues. CDR3 amino acids: CASSVGPFKQGYTF. CDR3 nucleotide sequence: TGTGCCAGCAGCGTAGGTCCATTTAAACAGGGCTACACCTTC.

The chain combines TRBV4-1 with TRBJ2-7; tentative D call: TRBD2 (5 bases). The germline gives CDR1 MGHRA, CDR2 YSYEKL. The CDR3 runs 17 residues. Trimming took off 0 bases at V and 3 bases at J, with 18 bases between the two ends. For the CDR3, the DNA is TGCGCCAGCAGCCAAGACCCCCTGCTAGCCGAAATCTACGAGCAGTACTTC. Residues: CASSQDPLLAEIYEQYF.

The rearrangement joins TRBV7-2 to TRBJ2-3; D unclear. Germline V CDR1 and CDR2: SGHTA, FQGNSA. The CDR3 loop spans 14 amino acids. The V end lost 3 bases, the J end lost 2 bases, and 9 bases lay between the germline ends. The CDR3: CASSLTRVTDTQYF. DNA of the CDR3: TGTGCCAGCAGCTTGACCCGGGTCACAGATACGCAGTATTTT.